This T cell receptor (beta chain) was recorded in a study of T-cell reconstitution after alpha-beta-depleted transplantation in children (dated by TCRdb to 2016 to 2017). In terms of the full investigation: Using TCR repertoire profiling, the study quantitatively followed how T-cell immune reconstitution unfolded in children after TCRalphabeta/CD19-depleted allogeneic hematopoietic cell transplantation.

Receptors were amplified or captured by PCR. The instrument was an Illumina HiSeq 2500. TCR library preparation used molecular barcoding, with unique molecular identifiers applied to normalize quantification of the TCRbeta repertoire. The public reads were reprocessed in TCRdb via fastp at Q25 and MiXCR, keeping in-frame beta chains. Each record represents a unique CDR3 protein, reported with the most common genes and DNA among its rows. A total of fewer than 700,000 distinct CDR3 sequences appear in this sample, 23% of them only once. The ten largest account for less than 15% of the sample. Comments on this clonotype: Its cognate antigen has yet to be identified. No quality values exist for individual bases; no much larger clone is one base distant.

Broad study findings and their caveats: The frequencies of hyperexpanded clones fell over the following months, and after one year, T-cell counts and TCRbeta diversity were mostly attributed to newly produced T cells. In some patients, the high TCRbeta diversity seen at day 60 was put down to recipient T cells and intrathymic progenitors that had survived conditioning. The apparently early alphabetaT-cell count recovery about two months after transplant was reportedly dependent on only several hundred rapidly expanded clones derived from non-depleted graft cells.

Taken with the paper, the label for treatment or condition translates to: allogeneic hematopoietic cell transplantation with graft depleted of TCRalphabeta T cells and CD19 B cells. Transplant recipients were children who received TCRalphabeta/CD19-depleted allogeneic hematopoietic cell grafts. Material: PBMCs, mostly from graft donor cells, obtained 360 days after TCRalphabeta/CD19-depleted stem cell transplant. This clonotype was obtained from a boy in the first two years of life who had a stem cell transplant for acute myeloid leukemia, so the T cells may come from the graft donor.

The CDR3 has the sequence CASSRSGLFYGYTF. The nucleotide sequence reads TGTGCCAGCAGCCGTTCTGGACTTTTTTATGGCTACACCTTC. Recombination connected TRBV3-1 to TRBJ1-2; the D segment cannot be called with confidence. V was cut back by 4 bases and J by 5 bases, leaving a gap of 14 bases between them. Per the germline V gene (reference sequence), LGHDT is the CDR1 and YNNKEL is the CDR2. The CDR3 holds 14 amino acids from the cysteine to the phenylalanine. Only the CDR3 DNA stays, 42 bases, in frame from base 1.